This TCR beta chain was captured in a study of T cell responses to AZD1222 COVID-19 vaccine. Libraries were prepared by immunoSEQ multiplex PCR; TCRdb keeps only in-frame clonotypes and omits some of them. This repertoire shows some 40,000 clones, around four fifths found once; its top ten account for about 22%. Study observations and caveats: The study reported that nearly half of spike-specific TCRs target unmutated variant regions.

Germline CDR1 reads MNHEY; CDR2 reads SMNVEV (reference sequence). V lost 6 bases and J 5 bases, leaving 16 bases between the germline ends. This CDR3 is built from 14 residues. Concerning this clone itself: Its antigen is not identified.

Sequenced here: peripheral blood, sampled 28 days after the second dose of the MenACWY control vaccine. This chain joins TRBV27 and TRBJ1-1; perhaps TRBD1 as D (6 bases). This clonotype originated in an adult who received the MenACWY meningococcal vaccine as a control. The CDR3 bases are TGTGCCAGCAGACCCCGACTAGGGACAACTGAAGCTTTCTTT. Translating it yields CASRPRLGTTEAFF.